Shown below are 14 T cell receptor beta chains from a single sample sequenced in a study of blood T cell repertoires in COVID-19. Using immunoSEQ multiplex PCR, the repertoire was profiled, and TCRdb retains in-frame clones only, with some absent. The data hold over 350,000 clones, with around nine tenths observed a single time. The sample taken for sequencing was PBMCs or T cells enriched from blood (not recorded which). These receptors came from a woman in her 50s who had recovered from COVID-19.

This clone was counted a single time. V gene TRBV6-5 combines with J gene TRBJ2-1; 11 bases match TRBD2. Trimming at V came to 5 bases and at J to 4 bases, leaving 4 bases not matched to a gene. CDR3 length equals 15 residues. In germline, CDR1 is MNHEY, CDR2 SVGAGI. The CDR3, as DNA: TGTGCCAGCAGTCCCACTAGCGGGGGATACAATGAGCAGTTCTTC. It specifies CASSPTSGGYNEQFF.

The CDR3 DNA reads TGTGCCAGCAGCTCTACCACGGGGGCCGGGGAGCTGTTTTTT. It specifies CASSSTTGAGELFF. The genes are TRBV7-9 and TRBJ2-2, with a weak D call TRBD2 (6 bases). Trimming shortened V by 4 bases and J by 6 bases, and 12 bases separated the two germline ends. The CDR3 is 14 amino acids. CDR1 is SEHNR, CDR2 FQNEAQ, per germline (reference sequence).

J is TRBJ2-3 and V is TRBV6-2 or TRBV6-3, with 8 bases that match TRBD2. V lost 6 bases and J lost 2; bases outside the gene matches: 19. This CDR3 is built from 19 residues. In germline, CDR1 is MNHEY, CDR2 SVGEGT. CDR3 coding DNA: TGTGCCAGCAGCCGGGAGGGTCGAGTAATCGGGGGGCCCACAGATACGCAGTATTTT. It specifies CASSREGRVIGGPTDTQYF.

The CDR3 region is CASSSLAVSNYGYTF. The CDR3 bases are TGTGCCAGCAGTTCCCTCGCAGTCTCTAACTATGGCTACACCTTC. V gene TRBV27 combines with J gene TRBJ1-2, with D uncertain. CDR1 and CDR2 from the germline V gene are MNHEY and SMNVEV (reference sequence). The V and J ends lost 4 bases and 0 bases respectively, with 12 bases between them. CDR3 size: 15 residues.

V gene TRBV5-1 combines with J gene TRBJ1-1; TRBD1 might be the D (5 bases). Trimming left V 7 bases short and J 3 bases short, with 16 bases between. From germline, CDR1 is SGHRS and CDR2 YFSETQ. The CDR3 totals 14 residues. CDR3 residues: CASCPSTAYTEAFF. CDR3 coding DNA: TGCGCCAGCTGCCCATCGACAGCCTACACTGAAGCTTTCTTT.

CDR3 in amino acids: CAIMDSGLSYEQYF. The DNA of the CDR3 is TGTGCCATCATGGACAGTGGCCTCTCCTACGAGCAGTACTTC. The chain combines TRBV6-5 with TRBJ2-7; possibly TRBD1 for D (6 bases). V gave up 10 bases and J gave up 0 bases, with 16 bases separating them. The germline CDR1 and CDR2 sequences are MNHEY and SVGAGI. There are 14 residues in the CDR3.

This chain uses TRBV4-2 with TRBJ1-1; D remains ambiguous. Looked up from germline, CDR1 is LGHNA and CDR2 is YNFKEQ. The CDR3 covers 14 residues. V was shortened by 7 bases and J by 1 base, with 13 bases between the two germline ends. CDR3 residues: CASTLTGGNTEAFF. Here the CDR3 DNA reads TGTGCCAGCACCCTGACCGGAGGGAACACTGAAGCTTTCTTT.

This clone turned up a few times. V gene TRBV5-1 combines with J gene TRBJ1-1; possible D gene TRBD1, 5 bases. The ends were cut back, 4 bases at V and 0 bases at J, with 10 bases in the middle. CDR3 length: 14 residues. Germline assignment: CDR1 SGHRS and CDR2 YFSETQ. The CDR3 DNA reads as TGCGCCAGCAGCGTCGGGGGAGTGAACACTGAAGCTTTCTTT. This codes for CASSVGGVNTEAFF.

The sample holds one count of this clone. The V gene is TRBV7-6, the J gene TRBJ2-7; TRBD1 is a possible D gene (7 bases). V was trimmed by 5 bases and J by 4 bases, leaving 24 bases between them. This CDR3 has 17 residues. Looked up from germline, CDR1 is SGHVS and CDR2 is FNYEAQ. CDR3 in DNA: TGTGCCAGCAGCGCGCAAACTGGGACAGAGGAGGGTTACGAGCAGTACTTC. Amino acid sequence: CASSAQTGTEEGYEQYF.

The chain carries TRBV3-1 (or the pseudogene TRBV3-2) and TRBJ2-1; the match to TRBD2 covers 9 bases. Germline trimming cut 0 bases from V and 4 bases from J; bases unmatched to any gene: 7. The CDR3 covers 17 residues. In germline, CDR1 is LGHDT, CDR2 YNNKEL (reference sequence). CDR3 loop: CASSQDFSAGGYNEQFF. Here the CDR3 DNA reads TGTGCCAGCAGCCAAGATTTTTCAGCGGGGGGTTACAATGAGCAGTTCTTC.

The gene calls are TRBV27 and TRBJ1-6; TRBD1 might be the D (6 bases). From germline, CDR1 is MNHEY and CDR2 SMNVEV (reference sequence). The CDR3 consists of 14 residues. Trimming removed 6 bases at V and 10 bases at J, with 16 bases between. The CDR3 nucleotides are TGTGCCAGCAGGACGAACAGGGTCGGATCACCCCTCCACTTT. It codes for CASRTNRVGSPLHF.

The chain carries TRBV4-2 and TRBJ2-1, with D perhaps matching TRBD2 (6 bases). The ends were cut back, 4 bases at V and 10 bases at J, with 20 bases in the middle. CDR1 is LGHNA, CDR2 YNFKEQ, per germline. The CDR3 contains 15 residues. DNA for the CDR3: TGTGCCAGCAGCCCATTAGCTGCGGGGCAGGACGAGCAGTTCTTC. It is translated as CASSPLAAGQDEQFF.

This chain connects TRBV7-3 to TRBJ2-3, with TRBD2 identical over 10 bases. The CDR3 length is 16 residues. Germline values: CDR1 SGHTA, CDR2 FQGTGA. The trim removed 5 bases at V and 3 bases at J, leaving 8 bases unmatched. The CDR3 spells CASSPRERGGTDTQYF. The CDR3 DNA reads TGTGCCAGCAGCCCCCGTGAGCGGGGGGGAACAGATACGCAGTATTTT.

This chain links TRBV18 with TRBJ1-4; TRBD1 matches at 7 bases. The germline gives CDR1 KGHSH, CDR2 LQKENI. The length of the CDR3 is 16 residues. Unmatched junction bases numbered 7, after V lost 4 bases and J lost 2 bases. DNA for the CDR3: TGTGCCAGCTCACTTAACGCGGGACAGACTAATGAAAAACTGTTTTTT. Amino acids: CASSLNAGQTNEKLFF.